Listed below are T cell receptor beta chains from one sample, sequenced in a study of blood T cell repertoires in COVID-19. The data were produced by immunoSEQ multiplex PCR, yet TCRdb's version contains in-frame clones alone and is incomplete. The sample has 70,000 to 95,000 clones, more than 85% seen once. Sequenced material: peripheral blood. The source is a man between 65 and 85 years old with active or convalescent COVID-19. The CDR3 runs from the conserved cysteine through the conserved F or W. D genes are given only for firm matches. Not every row has a clone size; where given, it reads once, few, many or a size class.

d_gene: NA
abundance: NA
v_gene: TRBV30
j_gene: TRBJ1-1
CDR3nt: TGTGCCTGGAGAAACGCCGAGTTATCGCGCACTGAAGCTTTCTTT
CDR3aa: CAWRNAELSRTEAFF

d_gene: TRBD1
abundance: once
v_gene: TRBV2
j_gene: TRBJ1-4
CDR3nt: TGTGCCAGCACGGGACAGGGAGTTGAAAAACTGTTTTTT
CDR3aa: CASTGQGVEKLFF

d_gene: NA
abundance: NA
v_gene: TRBV28
j_gene: TRBJ2-7
CDR3nt: TGTGCCAGCAGTTTTCAGCGATACGAGCAGTACTTC
CDR3aa: CASSFQRYEQYF

d_gene: NA
abundance: NA
v_gene: TRBV5-1
j_gene: TRBJ2-1
CDR3nt: TGCGCCAGCAGCTTGGATGGCGGGGCCTACAATGAGCAGTTCTTC
CDR3aa: CASSLDGGAYNEQFF

d_gene: TRBD1
abundance: NA
v_gene: TRBV6-1
j_gene: TRBJ1-5
CDR3nt: TGTGCCAGCAGTGACGAACAGGGGGGAAGCAATCAGCCCCAGCATTTT
CDR3aa: CASSDEQGGSNQPQHF

d_gene: NA
abundance: NA
v_gene: TRBV28
j_gene: TRBJ1-2
CDR3nt: TGTGCCAGCAGCCGCGACTTTGACTATGGCTACACCTTC
CDR3aa: CASSRDFDYGYTF

d_gene: TRBD2
abundance: NA
v_gene: TRBV5-1
j_gene: TRBJ2-2
CDR3nt: TGCGCCAGCAGCCGCGGGACTAGCGGGAATGCCGGGGAGCTGTTTTTT
CDR3aa: CASSRGTSGNAGELFF

d_gene: TRBD1
abundance: NA
v_gene: TRBV30
j_gene: TRBJ1-2
CDR3nt: TGTGCCTGGAGTCAACAGGGGAATGGCTACACCTTC
CDR3aa: CAWSQQGNGYTF

d_gene: TRBD1
abundance: NA
v_gene: TRBV2
j_gene: TRBJ2-7
CDR3nt: TGTGCCAGCAGACAGGGGGGCTACGAGCAGTACTTC
CDR3aa: CASRQGGYEQYF

d_gene: TRBD2
abundance: NA
v_gene: TRBV5-1
j_gene: TRBJ2-1
CDR3nt: TGCGCCAGCAGCTCCCTAGCGGGTGCTTTTAATGAGCAGTTCTTC
CDR3aa: CASSSLAGAFNEQFF

d_gene: NA
abundance: NA
v_gene: TRBV29-1
j_gene: TRBJ2-7
CDR3nt: TGCAGCGTTGAGGGCCAGGGGTACGAGCAGTACTTC
CDR3aa: CSVEGQGYEQYF

d_gene: TRBD2
abundance: NA
v_gene: TRBV4-1
j_gene: TRBJ2-2
CDR3nt: TGCGCCAGCAGCCAGGGGGGGGTCCCCGGGGAGCTGTTTTTT
CDR3aa: CASSQGGVPGELFF

d_gene: NA
abundance: NA
v_gene: TRBV7-2
j_gene: TRBJ2-7
CDR3nt: TGTGCCAGCAGCTTATCCGGGACACCGCCACCCTACGAGCAGTACTTC
CDR3aa: CASSLSGTPPPYEQYF

d_gene: TRBD2
abundance: NA
v_gene: TRBV6-5
j_gene: TRBJ2-7
CDR3nt: TGTGCCAGCAGTTTGAGGCCTAGCGGCCCCTACGAGCAGTACTTC
CDR3aa: CASSLRPSGPYEQYF

d_gene: TRBD1
abundance: NA
v_gene: TRBV5-4
j_gene: TRBJ2-5
CDR3nt: TGTGCCAGCAGCTCGACAGGGGACCAAGAGACCCAGTACTTC
CDR3aa: CASSSTGDQETQYF

d_gene: TRBD1
abundance: NA
v_gene: TRBV19
j_gene: TRBJ1-2
CDR3nt: TGTGCCAGTAGTGACGGGACAGCTAACTATGGCTACACCTTC
CDR3aa: CASSDGTANYGYTF

d_gene: NA
abundance: NA
v_gene: TRBV6-5
j_gene: TRBJ1-2
CDR3nt: TGTGCCAGCAGTTACTTCGGGGGGCTTGGCTACACCTTC
CDR3aa: CASSYFGGLGYTF

d_gene: TRBD1
abundance: few
v_gene: TRBV9
j_gene: TRBJ2-3
CDR3nt: TGTGCCAGCAGCGTCCGACAGGGAAGCACAGATACGCAGTATTTT
CDR3aa: CASSVRQGSTDTQYF

d_gene: TRBD1
abundance: NA
v_gene: TRBV28
j_gene: TRBJ1-5
CDR3nt: TGTGCCAGCAGTTTCAGGGGGAGACAGCCCCAGCATTTT
CDR3aa: CASSFRGRQPQHF

d_gene: TRBD1
abundance: NA
v_gene: TRBV6-6
j_gene: TRBJ1-5
CDR3nt: TGTGCCAGCAGTTTCGGGGGACAGACCAATCAGCCCCAGCATTTT
CDR3aa: CASSFGGQTNQPQHF

d_gene: TRBD1
abundance: NA
v_gene: TRBV6-5
j_gene: TRBJ1-1
CDR3nt: TGTGCCAGCAGTTACTCATCAGGGACAGGGGCTGAAGCTTTCTTT
CDR3aa: CASSYSSGTGAEAFF

d_gene: NA
abundance: NA
v_gene: TRBV18
j_gene: TRBJ2-3
CDR3nt: TGTGCCAGCTCACCATTTAAGGCAGGGCCCCTGACTACAGATACGCAGTATTTT
CDR3aa: CASSPFKAGPLTTDTQYF

d_gene: NA
abundance: NA
v_gene: TRBV11-2
j_gene: TRBJ1-6
CDR3nt: TGTGCCAGCAGCAGGAGGAGCTCCTATAATTCACCCCTCCACTTT
CDR3aa: CASSRRSSYNSPLHF

d_gene: NA
abundance: NA
v_gene: TRBV19
j_gene: TRBJ2-2
CDR3nt: TGTGCCAGTAAGGTCGGGGGGCCGGGGGAGCTGTTTTTT
CDR3aa: CASKVGGPGELFF

d_gene: NA
abundance: NA
v_gene: TRBV7-3
j_gene: TRBJ1-1
CDR3nt: TGTGCCAGCAGCTTAACAGGGGCGAACACTGAAGCTTTCTTT
CDR3aa: CASSLTGANTEAFF

d_gene: TRBD1
abundance: NA
v_gene: TRBV4-1
j_gene: TRBJ1-1
CDR3nt: TGCGCCAGCAGCCCGCTGGGACAGGGGTCATGGGACACTGAAGCTTTCTTT
CDR3aa: CASSPLGQGSWDTEAFF

d_gene: NA
abundance: NA
v_gene: TRBV18
j_gene: TRBJ1-1
CDR3nt: TGTGCCAGCTCACCATTTCCGACAGGCATGAACACTGAAGCTTTCTTT
CDR3aa: CASSPFPTGMNTEAFF

d_gene: TRBD1
abundance: NA
v_gene: TRBV19
j_gene: TRBJ2-7
CDR3nt: TGTGCCAGTAGTAAGGGACAGGATCGCTACGAGCAGTACTTC
CDR3aa: CASSKGQDRYEQYF

d_gene: NA
abundance: NA
v_gene: TRBV10-3
j_gene: TRBJ1-1
CDR3nt: TGTGCCATCAGTGAAGGGGCGTATGAAGCTTTCTTT
CDR3aa: CAISEGAYEAFF

d_gene: NA
abundance: NA
v_gene: TRBV27
j_gene: TRBJ2-4
CDR3nt: TGTGCCAGCAGTTCTCCTTGGGGCCCTCTAGGAAACATTCAGTACTTC
CDR3aa: CASSSPWGPLGNIQYF

d_gene: TRBD2
abundance: NA
v_gene: TRBV7-2
j_gene: TRBJ2-1
CDR3nt: TGTGCCAGCAGCTGGTGGACTAGCGGGAGGGGGATGCAGTTCTTC
CDR3aa: CASSWWTSGRGMQFF

d_gene: TRBD1
abundance: NA
v_gene: TRBV5-6
j_gene: TRBJ1-2
CDR3nt: TGTGCCAGCAGCTTACAGACAGGGAAATCCTATGGCTACACCTTC
CDR3aa: CASSLQTGKSYGYTF

d_gene: TRBD2
abundance: NA
v_gene: TRBV19
j_gene: TRBJ2-7
CDR3nt: TGTGCCAGTAGTACACCCGGGACTAGTGGGACCTACGAGCAGTACTTC
CDR3aa: CASSTPGTSGTYEQYF

d_gene: TRBD1
abundance: NA
v_gene: TRBV6-5
j_gene: TRBJ1-2
CDR3nt: TGTGCCAGCAGGATACAGGGGGGTGGCTATGGCTACACCTTC
CDR3aa: CASRIQGGGYGYTF

d_gene: NA
abundance: NA
v_gene: TRBV5-6
j_gene: TRBJ1-4
CDR3nt: TGTGCCAGCAGAAACGGTCCAACTAATGAAAAACTGTTTTTT
CDR3aa: CASRNGPTNEKLFF